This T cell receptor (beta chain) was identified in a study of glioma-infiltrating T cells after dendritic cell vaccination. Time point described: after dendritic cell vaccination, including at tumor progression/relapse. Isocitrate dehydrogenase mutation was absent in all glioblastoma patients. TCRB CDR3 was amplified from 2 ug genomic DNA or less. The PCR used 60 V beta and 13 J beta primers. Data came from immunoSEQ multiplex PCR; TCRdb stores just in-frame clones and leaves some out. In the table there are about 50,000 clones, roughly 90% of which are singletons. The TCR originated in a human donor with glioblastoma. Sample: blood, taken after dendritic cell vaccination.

This chain's CDR3 is CASIGTSGRAAADTQYF. CDR3 bases: TGTGCCAGCATCGGGACTAGCGGGAGGGCCGCGGCAGATACGCAGTATTTT. The chain carries TRBV2 and TRBJ2-3; 16 bases match TRBD2. Losses at the gene ends were 7 bases for V and 4 bases for J; bases not matched to a gene: 8. The CDR3 is 17 amino acids. Germline CDR1 and CDR2: SNHLY and FYNNEI.